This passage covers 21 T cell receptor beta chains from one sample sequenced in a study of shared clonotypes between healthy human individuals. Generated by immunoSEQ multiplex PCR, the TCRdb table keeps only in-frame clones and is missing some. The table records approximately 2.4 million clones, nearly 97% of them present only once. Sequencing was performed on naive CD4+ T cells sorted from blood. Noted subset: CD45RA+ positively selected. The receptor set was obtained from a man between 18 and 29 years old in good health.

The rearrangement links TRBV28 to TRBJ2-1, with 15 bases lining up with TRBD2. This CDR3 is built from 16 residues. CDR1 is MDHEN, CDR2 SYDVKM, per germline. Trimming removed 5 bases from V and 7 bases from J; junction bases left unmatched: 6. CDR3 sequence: CASSPGLAGGRNEQFF. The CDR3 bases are TGTGCCAGCAGTCCCGGACTAGCGGGGGGGCGGAATGAGCAGTTCTTC.

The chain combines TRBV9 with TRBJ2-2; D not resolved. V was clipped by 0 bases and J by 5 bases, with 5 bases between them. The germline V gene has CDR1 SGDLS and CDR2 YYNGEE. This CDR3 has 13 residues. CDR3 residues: CASSVAVTGELFF. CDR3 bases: TGTGCCAGCAGCGTAGCCGTGACCGGGGAGCTGTTTTTT.

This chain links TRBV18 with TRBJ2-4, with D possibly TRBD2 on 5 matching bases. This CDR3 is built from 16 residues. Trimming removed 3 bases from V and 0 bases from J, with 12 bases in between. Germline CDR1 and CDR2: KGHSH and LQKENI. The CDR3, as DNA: TGTGCCAGCTCACCCGTTGAGGGTCTAGCCAAAAACATTCAGTACTTC. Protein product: CASSPVEGLAKNIQYF.

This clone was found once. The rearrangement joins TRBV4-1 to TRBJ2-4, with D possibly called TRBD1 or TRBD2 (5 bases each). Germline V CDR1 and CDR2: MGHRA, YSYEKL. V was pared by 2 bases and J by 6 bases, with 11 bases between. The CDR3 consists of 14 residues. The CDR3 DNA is TGCGCCAGCAGCCAACCGGGACCGGTAAACATTCAGTACTTC. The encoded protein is CASSQPGPVNIQYF.

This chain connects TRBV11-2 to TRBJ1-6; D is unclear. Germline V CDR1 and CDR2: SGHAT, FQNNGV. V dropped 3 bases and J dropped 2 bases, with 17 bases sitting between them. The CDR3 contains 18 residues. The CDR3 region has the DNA TGTGCCAGCAGCTTGGGGTACAGTATCAACGCCTATAATTCACCCCTCCACTTT. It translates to CASSLGYSINAYNSPLHF.

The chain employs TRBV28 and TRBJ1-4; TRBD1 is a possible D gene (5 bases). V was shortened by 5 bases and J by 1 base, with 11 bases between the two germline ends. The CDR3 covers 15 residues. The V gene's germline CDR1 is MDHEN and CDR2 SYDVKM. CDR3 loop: CASSPGTGTNEKLFF. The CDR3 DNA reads TGTGCCAGCAGTCCCGGGACTGGAACTAATGAAAAACTGTTTTTT. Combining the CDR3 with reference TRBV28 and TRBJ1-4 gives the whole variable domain DVKVTQSSRYLVKRTGEKVFLECVQDMDHENMFWYRQDPGLGLRLIYFSYDVKMKEKGDIPEGYSVSREKKERFSLILESASTNQTSMYLCASSPGTGTNEKLFFGSGTQLSVL.

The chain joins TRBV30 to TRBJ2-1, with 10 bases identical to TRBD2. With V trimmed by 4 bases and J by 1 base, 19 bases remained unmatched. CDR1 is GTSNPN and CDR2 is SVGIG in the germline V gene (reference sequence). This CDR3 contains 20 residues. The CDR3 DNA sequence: TGTGCCTGGACGCAGGGGAAGAGGCTAGCGGGAGTAACGTCCTACAATGAGCAGTTCTTC. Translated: CAWTQGKRLAGVTSYNEQFF. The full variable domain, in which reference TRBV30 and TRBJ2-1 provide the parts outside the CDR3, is SQTIHQWPATLVQPVGSPLSLECTVEGTSNPNLYWYRQAAGRGLQLLFYSVGIGQISSEVPQNLSASRPQDRQFILSSKKLLLSDSGFYLCAWTQGKRLAGVTSYNEQFFGPGTRLTVL.

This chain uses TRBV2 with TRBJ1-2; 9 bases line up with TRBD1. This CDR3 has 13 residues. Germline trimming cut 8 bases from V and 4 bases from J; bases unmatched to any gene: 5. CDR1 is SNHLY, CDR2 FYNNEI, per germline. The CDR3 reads CASGGQGGYGYTF. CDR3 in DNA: TGTGCCAGCGGGGGACAGGGCGGCTATGGCTACACCTTC.

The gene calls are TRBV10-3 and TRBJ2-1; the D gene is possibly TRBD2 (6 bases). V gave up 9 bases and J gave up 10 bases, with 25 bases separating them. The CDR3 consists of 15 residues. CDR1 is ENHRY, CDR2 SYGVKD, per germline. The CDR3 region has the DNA TGTGCCATTCCTGCGGGGCCTAGGGACGGTGGGGAGCAGTTCTTC. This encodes CAIPAGPRDGGEQFF.

The DNA of the CDR3 is TGTGCCAGCTCACCGACTCAAGGGGCTACCTCCTACGAGCAGTACTTC. Translation: CASSPTQGATSYEQYF. The chain couples TRBV18 to TRBJ2-7, with a tentative D call TRBD1 (5 bases). With 3 bases removed from V and 0 bases from J, the gap between germline ends came to 15 bases. Germline lookup yields CDR1 KGHSH and CDR2 LQKENI. The CDR3 is 16 amino acids.

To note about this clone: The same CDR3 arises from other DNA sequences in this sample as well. The CDR3: CASSPGTTNTGELFF. The CDR3 region has the DNA TGTGCCAGCAGCCCAGGGACCACGAACACCGGGGAGCTGTTTTTT. This chain uses TRBV9 with TRBJ2-2; D is tentatively TRBD1 or TRBD2 (5 bases each). Germline V CDR1 and CDR2: SGDLS, YYNGEE. The CDR3 spans 15 residues. V shed 4 bases and J shed 0 bases, with 10 bases lying between them. Variable domain in full (rest from reference TRBV9 and TRBJ2-2): DSGVTQTPKHLITATGQRVTLRCSPRSGDLSVYWYQQSLDQGLQFLIQYYNGEERAKGNILERFSAQQFPDLHSELNLSSLELGDSALYFCASSPGTTNTGELFFGEGSRLTVL.

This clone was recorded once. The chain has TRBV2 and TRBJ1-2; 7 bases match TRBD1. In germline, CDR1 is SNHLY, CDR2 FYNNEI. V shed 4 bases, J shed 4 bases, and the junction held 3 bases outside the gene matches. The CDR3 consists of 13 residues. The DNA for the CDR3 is TGTGCCAGCAGTGTGACAGGGAGCTATGGCTACACCTTC. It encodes CASSVTGSYGYTF.

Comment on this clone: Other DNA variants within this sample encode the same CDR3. The CDR3 nucleotides read TGCGCCAGCAGCTTGGACCTCTCTGGGGCCAACGTCCTGACTTTC. It specifies CASSLDLSGANVLTF. The genes are TRBV5-1 and TRBJ2-6; D call uncertain. Germline lookup yields CDR1 SGHRS and CDR2 YFSETQ. V was shortened by 0 bases and J by 0 bases, with 4 bases between the two germline ends. The CDR3 is 15 amino acids.

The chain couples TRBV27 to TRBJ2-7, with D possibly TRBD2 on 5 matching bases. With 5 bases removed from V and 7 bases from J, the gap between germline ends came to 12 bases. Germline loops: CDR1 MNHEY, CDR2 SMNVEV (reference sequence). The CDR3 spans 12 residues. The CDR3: CASSLMGDEQYF. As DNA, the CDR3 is TGTGCCAGCAGTCTCATGGGAGATGAGCAGTACTTC.

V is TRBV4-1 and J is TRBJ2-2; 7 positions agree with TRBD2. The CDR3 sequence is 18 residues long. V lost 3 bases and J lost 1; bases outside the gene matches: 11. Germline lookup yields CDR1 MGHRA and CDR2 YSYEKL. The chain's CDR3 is CASSQGRGITVNTGELFF. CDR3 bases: TGCGCCAGCAGCCAGGGGAGGGGCATAACAGTGAACACCGGGGAGCTGTTTTTT.

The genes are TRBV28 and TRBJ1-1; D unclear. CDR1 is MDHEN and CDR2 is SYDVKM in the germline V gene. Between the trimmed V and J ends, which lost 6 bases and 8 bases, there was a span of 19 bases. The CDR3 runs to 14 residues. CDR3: CASRSGSLNYEAFF. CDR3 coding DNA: TGTGCCAGCAGGTCTGGCAGCCTAAACTACGAAGCTTTCTTT.

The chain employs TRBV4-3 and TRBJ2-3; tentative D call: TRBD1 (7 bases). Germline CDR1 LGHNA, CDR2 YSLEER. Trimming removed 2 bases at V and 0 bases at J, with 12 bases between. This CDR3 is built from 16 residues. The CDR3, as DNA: TGCGCCAGCAGCCAATTCGCGGGACAGAGCACAGATACGCAGTATTTT. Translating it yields CASSQFAGQSTDTQYF.

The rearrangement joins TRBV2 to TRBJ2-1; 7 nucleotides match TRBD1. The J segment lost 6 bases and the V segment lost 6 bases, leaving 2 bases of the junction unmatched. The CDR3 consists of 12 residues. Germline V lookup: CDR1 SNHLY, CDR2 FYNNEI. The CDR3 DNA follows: TGTGCCAGCAGGCGACAGGGCAATGAGCAGTTCTTC. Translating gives CASRRQGNEQFF.

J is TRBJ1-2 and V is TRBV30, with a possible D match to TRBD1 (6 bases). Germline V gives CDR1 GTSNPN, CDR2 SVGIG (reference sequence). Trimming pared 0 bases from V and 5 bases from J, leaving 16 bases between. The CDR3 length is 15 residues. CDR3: CAWSVLRVGGYGYTF. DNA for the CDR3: TGTGCCTGGAGTGTACTAAGGGTAGGGGGATATGGCTACACCTTC.

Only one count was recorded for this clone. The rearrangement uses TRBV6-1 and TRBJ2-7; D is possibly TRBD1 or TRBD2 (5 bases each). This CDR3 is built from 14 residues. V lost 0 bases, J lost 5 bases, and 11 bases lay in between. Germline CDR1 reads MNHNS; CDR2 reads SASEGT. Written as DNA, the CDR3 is TGTGCCAGCAGTGAAGCGGGGACCCGCAACGAGCAGTACTTC. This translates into CASSEAGTRNEQYF.

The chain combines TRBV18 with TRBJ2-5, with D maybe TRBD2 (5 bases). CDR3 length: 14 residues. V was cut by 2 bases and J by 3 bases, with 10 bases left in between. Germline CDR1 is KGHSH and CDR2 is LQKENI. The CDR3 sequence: CASSPESGEETQYF. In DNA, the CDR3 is TGTGCCAGCTCACCAGAATCCGGGGAAGAGACCCAGTACTTC.